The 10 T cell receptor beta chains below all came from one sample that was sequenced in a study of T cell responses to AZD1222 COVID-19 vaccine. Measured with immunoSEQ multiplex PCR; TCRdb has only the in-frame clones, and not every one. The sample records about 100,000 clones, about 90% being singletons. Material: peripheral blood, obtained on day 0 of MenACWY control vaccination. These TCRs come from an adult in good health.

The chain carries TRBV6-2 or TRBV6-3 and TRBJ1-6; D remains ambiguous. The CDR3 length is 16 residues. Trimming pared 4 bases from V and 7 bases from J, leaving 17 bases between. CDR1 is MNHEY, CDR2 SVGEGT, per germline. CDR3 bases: TGTGCCAGCAGTTCCAACTCAATCTCGAGGAATTCACCCCTCCACTTT. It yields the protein CASSSNSISRNSPLHF.

CDR3 in amino acids: CASSLAGTGLNEKLFF. The DNA of the CDR3 is TGTGCCAGCAGCTTGGCCGGGACAGGGCTTAATGAAAAACTGTTTTTT. The chain carries TRBV7-2 and TRBJ1-4; 9 nucleotides agree with TRBD1. The CDR3 consists of 16 residues. The V gene end was trimmed by 3 bases and the J gene end by 4 bases; junction bases not matched to a gene: 6. In germline, CDR1 is SGHTA, CDR2 FQGNSA.

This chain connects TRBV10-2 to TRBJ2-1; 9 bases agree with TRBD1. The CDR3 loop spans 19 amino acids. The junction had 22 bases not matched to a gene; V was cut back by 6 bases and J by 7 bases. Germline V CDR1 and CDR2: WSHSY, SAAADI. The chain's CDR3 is CASRKPGTGPRLMGNEQFF. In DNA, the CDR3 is TGCGCCAGCAGGAAACCCGGGACAGGGCCCCGCTTGATGGGGAATGAGCAGTTCTTC.

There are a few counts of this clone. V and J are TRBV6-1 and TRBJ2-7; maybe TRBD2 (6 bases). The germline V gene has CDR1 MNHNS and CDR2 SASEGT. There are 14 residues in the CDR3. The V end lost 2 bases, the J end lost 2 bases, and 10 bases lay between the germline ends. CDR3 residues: CASSETSSPYEQYF. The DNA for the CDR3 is TGTGCCAGCAGTGAAACTAGCTCTCCCTACGAGCAGTACTTC.

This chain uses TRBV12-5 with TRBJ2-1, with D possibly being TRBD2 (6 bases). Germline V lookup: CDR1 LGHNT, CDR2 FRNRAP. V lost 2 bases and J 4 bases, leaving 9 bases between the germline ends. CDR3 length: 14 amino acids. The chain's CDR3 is CASGLMGGYNEQFF. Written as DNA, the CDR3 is TGTGCTAGTGGTTTGATGGGGGGATACAATGAGCAGTTCTTC.

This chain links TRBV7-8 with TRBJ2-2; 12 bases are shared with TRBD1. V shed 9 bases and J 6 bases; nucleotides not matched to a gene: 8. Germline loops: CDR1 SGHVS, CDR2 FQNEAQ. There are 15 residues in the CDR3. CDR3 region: CASPPGQGAAGELFF. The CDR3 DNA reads TGTGCCAGTCCGCCGGGACAGGGGGCGGCCGGGGAGCTGTTTTTT.

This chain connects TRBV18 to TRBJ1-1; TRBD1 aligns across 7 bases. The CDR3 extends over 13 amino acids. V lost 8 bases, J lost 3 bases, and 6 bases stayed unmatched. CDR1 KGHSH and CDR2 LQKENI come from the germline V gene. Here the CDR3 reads CASKQGRDTEAFF. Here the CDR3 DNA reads TGTGCCAGCAAACAGGGGAGGGACACTGAAGCTTTCTTT.

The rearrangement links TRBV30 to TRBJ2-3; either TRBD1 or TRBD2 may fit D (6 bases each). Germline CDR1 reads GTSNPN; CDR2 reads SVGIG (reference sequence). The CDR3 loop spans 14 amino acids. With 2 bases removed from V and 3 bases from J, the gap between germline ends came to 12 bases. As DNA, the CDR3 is TGTGCCTGGAGTCCCGGAGGGGGGACAGATACGCAGTATTTT. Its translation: CAWSPGGGTDTQYF.

CDR3 sequence reads: CASSEAQALWTNSPLHF. The DNA for the CDR3 is TGTGCCAGCAGTGAAGCGCAGGCTCTCTGGACCAATTCACCCCTCCACTTT. The V gene is TRBV2, the J gene TRBJ1-6; D unclear. The CDR3 is 17 residues long. Germline V gene sequence: CDR1 SNHLY, CDR2 FYNNEI. The V and J ends lost 0 bases and 7 bases respectively, with 16 bases between them. Looking up the rest from reference TRBV2 and TRBJ1-6 gives the full variable domain: EPEVTQTPSHQVTQMGQEVILRCVPISNHLYFYWYRQILGQKVEFLVSFYNNEISEKSEIFDDQFSVERPDGSNFTLKIRSTKLEDSAMYFCASSEAQALWTNSPLHFGNGTRLTVT.

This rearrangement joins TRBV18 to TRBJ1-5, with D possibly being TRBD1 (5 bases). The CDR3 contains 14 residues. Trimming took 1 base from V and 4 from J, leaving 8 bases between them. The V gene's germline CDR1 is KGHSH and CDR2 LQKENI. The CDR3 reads CASSPRGVNQPQHF. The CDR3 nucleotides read TGTGCCAGCTCACCACGAGGGGTTAATCAGCCCCAGCATTTT.